Below are 27 T cell receptor beta chains sequenced from a single sample in a study of shared clonotypes between healthy human individuals. The repertoire was sequenced with immunoSEQ multiplex PCR; TCRdb's copy has only in-frame clones and lacks some. The sample gives approximately 1.9 million clones, around 95% of which show up once; approximately 1.6% is in the top ten. CD45RO-negative, CCR7-positively selected cells formed the naive CD8 fraction, excluding terminally differentiated effector memory CD45RA+ cells. What was sequenced was naive CD8+ T cells from PBMCs. These receptors were obtained from a man younger than 30 in good health. Some clones in this sample may be carry-over from other donors' samples.

The chain combines TRBV4-3 with TRBJ2-1; D gene unclear. From germline, CDR1 is LGHNA and CDR2 YSLEER. The V and J ends lost 3 bases and 10 bases respectively, with 13 bases between them. The CDR3 loop spans 13 amino acids. The CDR3 DNA follows: TGCGCCAGCAGCCAGGACGATAGGCGCGAGCAGTTCTTC. It yields the protein CASSQDDRREQFF.

The chain combines TRBV5-4 with TRBJ2-5; 8 bases are shared with TRBD1. The junction had 7 bases not matched to a gene; V was cut back by 4 bases and J by 5 bases. Germline CDR1 SGHNT, CDR2 YYREEE (reference sequence). The length of the CDR3 is 14 residues. The DNA for the CDR3 is TGTGCCAGCAGCGTCGACAGGGGCCAGGAGACCCAGTACTTC. Its translation is CASSVDRGQETQYF.

Concerning this clone itself: At the DNA level, this CDR3 is encoded by other sequences in the same sample as well. The rearrangement uses TRBV30 and TRBJ1-2; D ambiguous. V lost 1 base to trimming and J lost 8 bases, with 14 bases between them. Looked up from germline, CDR1 is GTSNPN and CDR2 is SVGIG (reference sequence). CDR3 length: 13 residues. The CDR3: CAWSGPGSYGYTF. The CDR3 nucleotides are TGTGCCTGGAGTGGTCCGGGCTCCTACGGCTACACCTTC.

The CDR3 sequence: CATAGRRDAYNEQFF. DNA of the CDR3: TGTGCCACCGCGGGAAGGCGGGACGCCTACAATGAGCAGTTCTTC. The rearrangement joins TRBV7-8 to TRBJ2-1, with TRBD2 as a possible D gene (6 bases). CDR3 size: 15 residues. Germline CDR1 reads SGHVS; CDR2 reads FQNEAQ. The ends were cut back, 10 bases at V and 2 bases at J, with 18 bases in the middle. The full variable domain, its missing parts supplied by reference TRBV7-8 and TRBJ2-1, is GAGVSQSPRYKVAKRGQDVALRCDPISGHVSLFWYQQALGQGPEFLTYFQNEAQLDKSGLPSDRFFAERPEGSVSTLKIQRTQQEDSAVYLCATAGRRDAYNEQFFGPGTRLTVL.

J is TRBJ2-1 and V is TRBV4-1; perhaps TRBD1 as D (6 bases). The CDR3 length is 15 residues. The V end was cut by 1 base, the J end by 8 bases, with 15 bases between. CDR1 and CDR2 (germline): MGHRA, YSYEKL. The CDR3 nucleotides read TGCGCCAGCAGCCAAGGGGGGCTAGCTCTCGATGAGCAGTTCTTC. Translating it yields CASSQGGLALDEQFF.

The chain links TRBV6-1 to TRBJ2-7; 8 nucleotides align to TRBD2. The CDR3 consists of 15 residues. The germline gives CDR1 MNHNS, CDR2 SASEGT. V gave up 4 bases and J gave up 4 bases; unmatched junction bases: 9. The CDR3 sequence is CASSGIPGGRYEQYF. CDR3 nucleotides: TGTGCCAGCAGTGGAATACCGGGAGGGAGATACGAGCAGTACTTC.

A remark on this clone: The sample contains more than one DNA sequence encoding this CDR3. The V gene is TRBV9, the J gene TRBJ2-1; possible D gene TRBD2, 6 bases. CDR3 length: 11 residues. Trimming took off 3 bases at V and 9 bases at J, with 7 bases between the two ends. Germline V gene data show CDR1 as SGDLS and CDR2 as YYNGEE. The DNA of the CDR3 is TGTGCCAGCAGCGAGGGAGGTGAGCAGTTCTTC. It translates to CASSEGGEQFF.

This rearrangement joins TRBV29-1 to TRBJ2-7, with D possibly called TRBD1 or TRBD2 (6 bases each). This CDR3 is 14 amino acids long. With 6 bases removed from V and 6 bases from J, the gap between germline ends came to 21 bases. CDR1 is SQVTM, CDR2 ANQGSEA, per germline. The DNA of the CDR3 is TGCAGCGTGAGGGGTCCACAGGGAGCGGGCGAGCAGTACTTC. Its protein product is CSVRGPQGAGEQYF.

The chain couples TRBV30 to TRBJ2-5, with a possible D match to TRBD1 (5 bases). Germline V gene sequence: CDR1 GTSNPN, CDR2 SVGIG (reference sequence). There are 13 residues in the CDR3. Trimming shortened V by 0 bases and J by 13 bases, and 18 bases separated the two germline ends. The CDR3 coding sequence is TGTGCCTGGAGTGTAGGGCAGGGTGGAGCGCGGTACTTC. Its protein is CAWSVGQGGARYF.

The rearrangement uses TRBV28 and TRBJ2-1; no clear D gene. Germline loops: CDR1 MDHEN, CDR2 SYDVKM. The CDR3 has 13 amino acids. V lost 2 bases and J 6 bases, leaving 8 bases between the germline ends. In DNA form, the CDR3 reads TGTGCCAGCAGTTTAGGCCAGCGCAATGAGCAGTTCTTC. This gives the protein CASSLGQRNEQFF.

V is TRBV19 and J is TRBJ2-7; 9 bases align to TRBD1. This CDR3 is built from 16 residues. Trimming removed 4 bases from V and 5 bases from J; junction bases left unmatched: 12. Germline assignment: CDR1 LNHDA and CDR2 SQIVND (reference sequence). In DNA, the CDR3 is TGTGCCAGTAGTAGGATCCGGGACAGGGCTACCCACGAGCAGTACTTC. It translates to CASSRIRDRATHEQYF.

V gene TRBV11-3 combines with J gene TRBJ2-1; the match to TRBD2 covers 7 bases. J gave up 3 bases and V 1 base, and 6 bases lay outside the gene matches. The CDR3 runs to 16 residues. Germline CDR1 reads SGHNT; CDR2 reads YENEEA. As DNA, the CDR3 is TGTGCCAGCAGCTTAGGGGGCGGGAGCTTCTACAATGAGCAGTTCTTC. Translation: CASSLGGGSFYNEQFF.

A single count supports this clone. V is TRBV19 and J is TRBJ2-7, with a tentative D call TRBD2 (5 bases). V gave up 3 bases and J gave up 0 bases, with 15 bases separating them. The CDR3 is made up of 16 amino acids. Germline CDR1 is LNHDA and CDR2 is SQIVND (reference sequence). The CDR3 spells CASSMFGLASSYEQYF. As DNA, the CDR3 is TGTGCCAGTAGTATGTTCGGACTTGCGAGCTCCTACGAGCAGTACTTC.

The rearrangement joins TRBV5-6 to TRBJ2-7, with D tentatively TRBD2 (5 bases). Trimming removed 3 bases at V and 0 bases at J, with 10 bases between. The CDR3 loop spans 14 amino acids. CDR1 is SGHDT, CDR2 YYEEEE, per germline. The chain's CDR3 is CASSWSDFSYEQYF. The CDR3 coding sequence is TGTGCCAGCAGCTGGTCGGACTTCTCCTACGAGCAGTACTTC.

The V gene is TRBV2, the J gene TRBJ2-2, with 9 nucleotides matching TRBD2. This CDR3 contains 17 residues. V gave up 5 bases and J gave up 3 bases; unmatched junction bases: 10. CDR1 and CDR2 from the germline V gene are SNHLY and FYNNEI. CDR3 bases: TGTGCCAGCAGTAATCCTAGCGGGATGGATTACACCGGGGAGCTGTTTTTT. It translates to CASSNPSGMDYTGELFF. Full variable domain (outside the CDR3, taken from reference TRBV2 and TRBJ2-2): EPEVTQTPSHQVTQMGQEVILRCVPISNHLYFYWYRQILGQKVEFLVSFYNNEISEKSEIFDDQFSVERPDGSNFTLKIRSTKLEDSAMYFCASSNPSGMDYTGELFFGEGSRLTVL.

On this clone itself: Other DNA sequences in the sample encode the same CDR3. The CDR3 coding sequence is TGTGCCAGCAGTTTAGCAGGGGTAGCAGATACGCAGTATTTT. This gives the protein CASSLAGVADTQYF. The gene calls are TRBV27 and TRBJ2-3; tentative D call: TRBD1 (6 bases). V was pared by 2 bases and J by 4 bases, with 10 bases between. Germline loops: CDR1 MNHEY, CDR2 SMNVEV (reference sequence). CDR3 size: 14 residues.

V usage is TRBV12-5 and J usage is TRBJ1-1, with D possibly being TRBD1 (5 bases). CDR1 LGHNT and CDR2 FRNRAP come from the germline V gene. CDR3 length: 15 residues. V was clipped by 6 bases and J by 4 bases, with 18 bases between them. CDR3 bases: TGTGCTAGTGGCCACCCGGGACTCCGGGGCACTGAAGCTTTCTTT. It encodes CASGHPGLRGTEAFF.

The V and J genes are TRBV28 and TRBJ1-1; the D gene is possibly TRBD1 (6 bases). V gave up 6 bases and J gave up 2 bases, with 19 bases separating them. The CDR3 contains 16 residues. Germline values: CDR1 MDHEN, CDR2 SYDVKM. This CDR3 reads CASSAPMDSYNTEAFF. In nucleotides, the CDR3 is TGTGCCAGCAGCGCACCGATGGACAGTTATAACACTGAAGCTTTCTTT.

The chain combines TRBV4-1 with TRBJ2-5; no clear D gene. Trimming shortened V by 0 bases and J by 2 bases, and 13 bases separated the two germline ends. CDR1 and CDR2 (germline): MGHRA, YSYEKL. The CDR3 covers 16 residues. The CDR3 protein is CASSQEDSGLQETQYF. The CDR3 DNA reads as TGCGCCAGCAGCCAAGAAGATTCAGGTCTACAAGAGACCCAGTACTTC.

The chain is built from TRBV19 and TRBJ1-5; unclear D gene. V was cut by 2 bases and J by 2 bases, with 10 bases left in between. This CDR3 has 15 amino acids. Germline V lookup: CDR1 LNHDA, CDR2 SQIVND (reference sequence). CDR3 sequence (DNA): TGTGCCAGTAGTATATCAACACTCGGCAATCAGCCCCAGCATTTT. Translation: CASSISTLGNQPQHF. Combining the CDR3 with reference TRBV19 and TRBJ1-5 gives the whole variable domain DGGITQSPKYLFRKEGQNVTLSCEQNLNHDAMYWYRQDPGQGLRLIYYSQIVNDFQKGDIAEGYSVSREKKESFPLTVTSAQKNPTAFYLCASSISTLGNQPQHFGDGTRLSIL.

The V gene is TRBV27, the J gene TRBJ2-7; D is unclear. CDR1 and CDR2 (germline): MNHEY, SMNVEV (reference sequence). This CDR3 is built from 16 residues. V was shortened by 4 bases and J by 0 bases, with 16 bases between the two germline ends. CDR3 sequence (DNA): TGTGCCAGCAGTTCACGCACAGCCCATAGCTCCTACGAGCAGTACTTC. This gives the protein CASSSRTAHSSYEQYF.

The CDR3 is CASSQDGINPYEQYF. CDR3 nucleotides: TGCGCCAGCAGCCAAGACGGTATAAACCCCTACGAGCAGTACTTC. The chain links TRBV4-1 to TRBJ2-7; D gene ambiguous. CDR1 and CDR2 (germline): MGHRA, YSYEKL. V gave up 0 bases and J gave up 2 bases, with 11 bases separating them. The CDR3 length is 15 residues.

V gene TRBV10-2 combines with J gene TRBJ2-3; 10 nucleotides line up with TRBD2. The CDR3 runs to 14 residues. CDR1 and CDR2 from the germline V gene are WSHSY and SAAADI. Losses at the gene ends were 6 bases for V and 0 bases for J; bases not matched to a gene: 0. The CDR3 DNA reads as TGCGCCAGCAGGACTAGCGGGAGCACAGATACGCAGTATTTT. It encodes CASRTSGSTDTQYF.

The chain uses TRBV27 and TRBJ2-1; D unresolved. CDR1 is MNHEY and CDR2 is SMNVEV in the germline V gene (reference sequence). Trimming cost V 2 bases and J 7 bases, with 15 bases left between them. This CDR3 comprises 15 residues. Here the CDR3 reads CASSLILPAENEQFF. CDR3 nucleotides: TGTGCCAGCAGTTTAATACTACCCGCGGAAAATGAGCAGTTCTTC.

This chain links TRBV5-6 with TRBJ1-3, with TRBD1 matching 9 bases. The CDR3 contains 18 residues. V lost 1 base, J lost 3 bases, and 11 bases stayed unmatched. Germline V gene lookup returns CDR1 SGHDT and CDR2 YYEEEE. The CDR3 is CASSLLLRDRDLGNTIYF. The CDR3 DNA reads as TGTGCCAGCAGCTTGTTACTCCGGGACAGGGACCTTGGAAACACCATATATTTT.

CDR3 coding DNA: TGTGCCAGCGAGACAGGGGGGACGAACACTGAAGCTTTCTTT. Translated, it gives CASETGGTNTEAFF. The genes are TRBV6-5 and TRBJ1-1, with TRBD1 matching 9 bases. Germline CDR1 is MNHEY and CDR2 is SVGAGI. The CDR3 consists of 14 residues. Trimming took 8 bases from V and 1 from J; bases not matched to a gene: 5.

The chain couples TRBV7-9 to TRBJ1-1, with D possibly being TRBD1 (6 bases). This CDR3 comprises 15 residues. V was trimmed by 6 bases and J by 3 bases, leaving 17 bases between them. Germline V CDR1 and CDR2: SEHNR, FQNEAQ (reference sequence). Here the CDR3 DNA reads TGTGCCAGCAGTATCCTAAGGGGGTTCGACACTGAAGCTTTCTTT. It specifies CASSILRGFDTEAFF.